A single sample is the source of the 23 T cell receptor beta chains below, sequenced in a study of shared clonotypes between healthy human individuals. Profiling relied on immunoSEQ multiplex PCR, and the TCRdb table lists in-frame clones only, not all of them. The data contain roughly 2.4 million clones, nearly 97% of them singletons. The source material was naive CD4+ T cells sorted from blood. Subset of the sample: CD45RA+ positively selected. These TCRs come from a man in his late teens or twenties in good health.

V and J are TRBV2 and TRBJ2-7; 8 nucleotides align to TRBD2. V shed 8 bases and J 7 bases; nucleotides not matched to a gene: 7. From germline, CDR1 is SNHLY and CDR2 FYNNEI. This CDR3 comprises 12 residues. DNA for the CDR3: TGTGCCAGCCGGGGGGGACGTAGGGAGCAGTACTTC. Translation gives CASRGGRREQYF.

The chain combines TRBV7-2 with TRBJ2-1; D unresolved. V was shortened by 5 bases and J by 10 bases, with 9 bases between the two germline ends. This CDR3 is 11 amino acids long. In germline, CDR1 is SGHTA, CDR2 FQGNSA. CDR3 sequence reads: CASSRRTEQFF. The CDR3 region has the DNA TGTGCCAGCAGCAGGCGAACCGAGCAGTTCTTC.

The chain recombines TRBV29-1 with TRBJ2-1; 10 positions match TRBD1. In germline, CDR1 is SQVTM, CDR2 ANQGSEA. The CDR3 is made up of 15 amino acids. V lost 6 bases, J lost 8 bases, and 13 bases stayed unmatched. The CDR3 region is CSVGTGTGVAYEQFF. The DNA of the CDR3 is TGCAGCGTCGGGACCGGGACAGGGGTTGCGTATGAGCAGTTCTTC.

The CDR3 reads CASSLALTDTEAFF. CDR3 nucleotides: TGCGCCAGCAGCTTGGCTCTGACGGACACTGAAGCTTTCTTT. The rearrangement links TRBV5-1 to TRBJ1-1; no reliable D call. The CDR3 contains 14 residues. Per germline, CDR1 SGHRS and CDR2 YFSETQ. Between the trimmed V and J ends, which lost 0 bases and 3 bases, there was a span of 9 bases.

This sequence joins TRBV5-4 and TRBJ2-5; D is possibly TRBD1 or TRBD2 (5 bases each). The CDR3 has 13 residues. Germline loops: CDR1 SGHNT, CDR2 YYREEE (reference sequence). Trimming pared 4 bases from V and 10 bases from J, leaving 17 bases between. CDR3 in amino acids: CASSATGAEVQYF. Written as DNA, the CDR3 is TGTGCCAGCAGCGCCACCGGGGCGGAGGTCCAGTACTTC.

This clone was seen a single time. The rearrangement uses TRBV28 and TRBJ1-5, with D uncertain. Germline loops: CDR1 MDHEN, CDR2 SYDVKM. The CDR3 has 15 amino acids. Trimming removed 3 bases from V and 6 bases from J, with 15 bases in between. CDR3 region: CASSLEGGVRQPQHF. CDR3 DNA: TGTGCCAGCAGTTTGGAAGGAGGCGTCCGTCAGCCCCAGCATTTT.

V usage is TRBV2 and J usage is TRBJ1-4; maybe TRBD1 (5 bases). Germline CDR1 SNHLY, CDR2 FYNNEI. V was clipped by 7 bases and J by 0 bases, with 9 bases between them. This CDR3 is built from 14 residues. The CDR3 reads CASKKGSTNEKLFF. The CDR3, as DNA: TGTGCCAGCAAGAAGGGGTCAACTAATGAAAAACTGTTTTTT.

This chain joins TRBV5-6 and TRBJ2-7, with 11 bases matching TRBD2. This CDR3 contains 14 residues. Germline V gives CDR1 SGHDT, CDR2 YYEEEE. After removal of 4 bases from V and 3 bases from J, the junction contained 3 bases not matched to a gene. Here the CDR3 DNA reads TGTGCCAGCAGCGTTACTAGCGGGAGCTACGAGCAGTACTTC. Translating gives CASSVTSGSYEQYF.

The chain has TRBV7-6 and TRBJ2-5; 10 bases align to TRBD2. J was trimmed by 2 bases and V by 5 bases; bases with no gene match: 5. Per the germline V gene, CDR1 is SGHVS and CDR2 is FNYEAQ. The CDR3 sequence is 15 residues long. CDR3 sequence reads: CASSPGLAEQETQYF. In DNA form, the CDR3 reads TGTGCCAGCAGCCCCGGACTAGCGGAACAAGAGACCCAGTACTTC. The full variable domain, rest sourced from reference TRBV7-6 and TRBJ2-5, is GAGVSQSPRYKVTKRGQDVALRCDPISGHVSLYWYRQALGQGPEFLTYFNYEAQQDKSGLPNDRFSAERPEGSISTLTIQRTEQRDSAMYRCASSPGLAEQETQYFGPGTRLLVL.

The chain links TRBV7-9 to TRBJ2-1; a weak D match, TRBD2 (6 bases). This CDR3 is built from 14 residues. CDR1 and CDR2 from the germline V gene are SEHNR and FQNEAQ (reference sequence). Trimming stripped 1 base from V and 5 bases from J, with 9 bases between. The CDR3 sequence: CASSLVPSDNEQFF. The CDR3 DNA reads TGTGCCAGCAGCTTAGTCCCTAGCGACAATGAGCAGTTCTTC.

The chain uses TRBV7-3 and TRBJ2-7; the match to TRBD1 covers 11 bases. After removal of 5 bases from V and 6 bases from J, the junction contained 3 bases not matched to a gene. There are 13 residues in the CDR3. From germline, CDR1 is SGHTA and CDR2 FQGTGA. CDR3 residues: CASSLGTGGEQYF. In DNA, the CDR3 is TGTGCCAGCAGCCTCGGGACAGGGGGCGAGCAGTACTTC.

The chain combines TRBV30 with TRBJ1-3; possible D gene TRBD1, 5 bases. CDR1 is GTSNPN, CDR2 SVGIG, per germline (reference sequence). V lost 0 bases and J lost 8, with 11 bases in between. The CDR3 has 13 amino acids. CDR3 in DNA: TGTGCCTGGAGTGTGGGGGGGATCGACACCATATATTTT. Its translation: CAWSVGGIDTIYF.

V is TRBV18 and J is TRBJ2-7; D might be TRBD2 (5 bases). Between the trimmed V and J ends, which lost 3 bases and 2 bases, there was a span of 11 bases. This CDR3 is built from 14 residues. The germline CDR1 and CDR2 sequences are KGHSH and LQKENI. The CDR3 DNA is TGTGCCAGCTCACCGGGGAGTTATCCCTACGAGCAGTACTTC. This encodes CASSPGSYPYEQYF.

This clone has just a few counts. The rearrangement links TRBV29-1 to TRBJ1-1; no clear D. CDR1 is SQVTM and CDR2 is ANQGSEA in the germline V gene. Trimming removed 4 bases from V and 7 bases from J, with 10 bases in between. The CDR3 is 11 amino acids. The CDR3 sequence is CSVVGGIEAFF. In nucleotides, the CDR3 is TGCAGCGTTGTCGGAGGGATTGAAGCTTTCTTT.

The CDR3 DNA sequence: TGCGCCAGCAGCTTGGCCGGGCAGGATGACACTGAAGCTTTCTTT. It yields the protein CASSLAGQDDTEAFF. The chain has TRBV5-1 and TRBJ1-1; D not certain. The CDR3 covers 15 residues. Germline V gene data show CDR1 as SGHRS and CDR2 as YFSETQ. V lost 0 bases, J lost 3 bases, and 12 bases lay in between.

In nucleotides, the CDR3 is TGTGCCAGTAGTCAGACTAGCGGGAGTGGCGAGCAGTACTTC. This encodes CASSQTSGSGEQYF. The chain recombines TRBV19 with TRBJ2-7, with TRBD2 identical over 12 bases. The V gene end was trimmed by 5 bases and the J gene end by 6 bases; junction bases not matched to a gene: 5. Germline CDR1 and CDR2: LNHDA and SQIVND (reference sequence). The CDR3 contains 14 residues.

This chain joins TRBV7-2 and TRBJ1-2, with TRBD1 as a possible D gene (5 bases). There are 14 residues in the CDR3. The V end lost 7 bases, the J end lost 4 bases, and 16 bases lay between the germline ends. Germline assignment: CDR1 SGHTA and CDR2 FQGNSA. The CDR3 here is CASTIREGIYGYTF. The CDR3 DNA follows: TGTGCCAGCACAATCCGCGAGGGGATCTATGGCTACACCTTC.

This clone was observed once. Other DNA sequences of this sample code for an identical CDR3. The chain combines TRBV2 with TRBJ1-1; D gene ambiguous. Trimming pared 1 base from V and 4 bases from J, leaving 7 bases between. The CDR3 runs to 13 residues. Germline values: CDR1 SNHLY, CDR2 FYNNEI. The CDR3 sequence: CASSEERSTEAFF. CDR3 sequence (DNA): TGTGCCAGCAGTGAAGAGAGGAGCACTGAAGCTTTCTTT.

This rearrangement joins TRBV5-1 to TRBJ2-2, with D tentatively TRBD1 or TRBD2 (5 bases each). Germline V gives CDR1 SGHRS, CDR2 YFSETQ. The ends were cut back, 4 bases at V and 8 bases at J, with 15 bases in the middle. CDR3 size: 14 residues. The CDR3 protein is CASSETGTRGELFF. CDR3 sequence (DNA): TGCGCCAGCAGCGAAACCGGGACGCGAGGGGAGCTGTTTTTT. Based on the CDR3 plus reference TRBV5-1 and TRBJ2-2, the full variable domain is KAGVTQTPRYLIKTRGQQVTLSCSPISGHRSVSWYQQTPGQGLQFLFEYFSETQRNKGNFPGRFSGRQFSNSRSEMNVSTLELGDSALYLCASSETGTRGELFFGEGSRLTVL.

The rearrangement uses TRBV6-1 and TRBJ1-4, with D unclear. This CDR3 comprises 14 residues. Germline CDR1 MNHNS, CDR2 SASEGT. V gave up 4 bases and J gave up 5 bases, with 11 bases separating them. The CDR3 region has the DNA TGTGCCAGCAGTGTAACCGGGTACAATGAAAAACTGTTTTTT. This codes for CASSVTGYNEKLFF.

The chain is built from TRBV15 and TRBJ2-7, with TRBD2 matching 9 bases. V trimming: 3 bases; J trimming: 5 bases; junction bases outside the gene matches: 11. The germline CDR1 and CDR2 sequences are LNHNV and YYDKDF (reference sequence). The CDR3 runs 16 residues. The DNA for the CDR3 is TGTGCCACCAGCAGTGATAAGCGGGGGGTAAGGAACGAGCAGTACTTC. It yields the protein CATSSDKRGVRNEQYF.

This clone was detected only once. The rearrangement links TRBV6-5 to TRBJ1-4; the D gene is possibly TRBD1 (5 bases). V lost 5 bases to trimming and J lost 5 bases, with 12 bases between them. The germline CDR1 and CDR2 sequences are MNHEY and SVGAGI. The CDR3 is 14 residues long. The DNA for the CDR3 is TGTGCCAGCAGTAGGGGACGGGTCAATGAAAAACTGTTTTTT. Translated, it gives CASSRGRVNEKLFF.

In its sample, this clone was seen once. This sample also contains other DNA sequences that code for the same CDR3. The chain couples TRBV18 to TRBJ1-1; D is ambiguous. The CDR3 sequence is 12 residues long. Germline values: CDR1 KGHSH, CDR2 LQKENI. Deletions cut 0 bases from V and 6 bases from J, with 5 bases between. This CDR3 reads CASSPPGSEAFF. CDR3 DNA: TGTGCCAGCTCACCACCGGGATCTGAAGCTTTCTTT.